The entry below describes one T cell receptor (delta chain). As yet, its antigen is unknown. The mismatch at residue 21 between this DNA's translation and the TCRdb protein of a much larger clone likely reflects a read error; the protein shown is translated from the DNA. TCRdb re-called the multiplex PCR reads with CATT. The sample has 45,000 to 60,000 delta-chain clones, roughly 1.9% seen once. These data are taken from a study of γδ T cells in repeated Plasmodium falciparum infection. Overall study: Malian children with intense seasonal malaria exposure were compared with matched Australian children. Malian repertoires were sampled cross-sectionally without transmission and longitudinally through febrile malaria. Study-wide results and limits: Malian children's Vdelta2-negative repertoires appeared more expanded and less diverse than Australians'. Vgamma9/Vdelta2+ T cells showed a stable polyclonal repertoire with shared TCRgamma sequences.

Germline V gives CDR1 TSWWSYY, CDR2 QGS. This CDR3 contains 23 residues. Gammadelta T cells were flow-sorted from PBMC into Vgamma9/Vdelta2+ and Vdelta2-negative populations for bulk analysis. Called V gene: TRDV1; the J gene was not called; TRDD2, the table's D call, was not compared with the DNA. The sequenced sample consisted of gamma-delta T cells from blood. The receptor was isolated from a pool of human donors (malaria-infected and uninfected, not separated). As DNA, the CDR3 is TGTGCTCTTGGGTTACCCTCCCTTACCTTCCTACTGGAAAATACCATATGGTCAGCACAACCCTTCTTT. Its translation is CALGLPSLTFLLENTIWSAQPFF.